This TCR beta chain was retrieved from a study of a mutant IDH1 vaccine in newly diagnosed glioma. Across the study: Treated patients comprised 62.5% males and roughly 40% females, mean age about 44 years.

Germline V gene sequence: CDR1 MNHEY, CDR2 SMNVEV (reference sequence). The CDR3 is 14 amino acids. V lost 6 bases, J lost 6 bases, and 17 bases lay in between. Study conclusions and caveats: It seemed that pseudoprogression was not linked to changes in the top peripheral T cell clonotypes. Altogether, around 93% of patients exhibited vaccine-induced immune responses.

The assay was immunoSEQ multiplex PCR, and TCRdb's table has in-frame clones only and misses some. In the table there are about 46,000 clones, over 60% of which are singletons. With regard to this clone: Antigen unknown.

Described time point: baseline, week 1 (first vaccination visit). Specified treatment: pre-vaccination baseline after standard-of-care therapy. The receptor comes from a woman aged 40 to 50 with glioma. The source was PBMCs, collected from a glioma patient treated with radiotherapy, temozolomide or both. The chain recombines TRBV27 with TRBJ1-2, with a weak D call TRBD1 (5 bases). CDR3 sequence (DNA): TGTGCCAGCAGGGCCCCTGGACAAATTGATGGCTACACCTTC. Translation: CASRAPGQIDGYTF.